A single sample is the source of the 28 T cell receptor beta chains below, sequenced in a study of human T cells and chemical hapten exposure. Specified time point: patch test 2, 6 weeks after DPC sensitization. Regarding treatment: therapeutic diphenylcyclopropenone sensitization with weekly scalp DPC. TCRdb re-called the RACE reads with MiXCR, one entry per CDR3 protein. The sample contains some 350,000 distinct CDR3 sequences, about 6% of which appear only once. The sequencing used whole blood, collected in connection with sensitization to the hapten diphenylcyclopropenone (DPC). The receptors shown here come from a woman aged 18-29 years with alopecia areata. Some clones in this sample may be carry-over from other donors' samples.

In this sample, this clonotype turned up many times. This chain links TRBV20-1 with TRBJ1-4; 9 nucleotides line up with TRBD1. The germline CDR1 and CDR2 sequences are DFQATT and SNEGSKA (reference sequence). V was clipped by 6 bases and J by 8 bases; unmatched bases: 10. CDR3 length: 14 residues. The CDR3 sequence: CSATQGARSEKLFF. The CDR3 DNA follows: TGCAGTGCCACACAGGGGGCGAGAAGCGAAAAACTGTTTTTT.

The chain carries TRBV12-3 or TRBV12-4 and TRBJ1-5, with D perhaps matching TRBD1 (5 bases). V was trimmed by 1 base and J by 7 bases, leaving 11 bases between them. CDR3 length equals 14 residues. The CDR3 coding sequence is TGTGCCAGCAGTTTAGGGGGCCTGAGGCAGCCCCAGCATTTT. Translation gives CASSLGGLRQPQHF.

This clonotype was observed many times. The junction and the germline gene differ at one end; a read error may be behind it. The J gene is TRBJ1-2, the V gene TRBV24-1, with TRBD1 matching over 8 bases. Per the germline V gene, CDR1 is KGHDR and CDR2 is SFDVKD. This CDR3 contains 13 residues. The CDR3 nucleotides are TGTGCCACCAGTGACGCTGACAGGGGCCGTCTCTACTTC. Amino acids: CATSDADRGRLYF.

This clonotype occurred many times. The V and J genes are TRBV20-1 and TRBJ1-2; D not certain. CDR3 length: 13 amino acids. Trimming stripped 5 bases from V and 4 bases from J, with 14 bases between. Germline-derived CDR1 and CDR2 are DFQATT and SNEGSKA (reference sequence). The CDR3 DNA reads TGCAGTGCTGGACCCTCCGCTGGCTATGGCTACACCTTC. This translates into CSAGPSAGYGYTF.

In this sample, this clonotype turned up a few times. This chain connects TRBV10-3 to TRBJ2-1; 7 bases are shared with TRBD1. Germline CDR1 reads ENHRY; CDR2 reads SYGVKD. The trim removed 3 bases at V and 1 base at J, leaving 6 bases unmatched. This CDR3 contains 16 residues. The CDR3 bases are TGTGCCATCAGTGAATCACAGGGGACATCCTACAATGAGCAGTTCTTC. Translated, it gives CAISESQGTSYNEQFF.

This clonotype was seen more than once but under ten times. Here the CDR3 reads CASSQDQEGVNGYTF. CDR3 bases: TGCGCCAGCAGCCAAGATCAGGAGGGGGTGAATGGCTACACCTTC. The V gene is TRBV4-3, the J gene TRBJ1-2; D is possibly TRBD1 (6 bases). This CDR3 region has 15 residues. Germline lookup yields CDR1 LGHNA and CDR2 YSLEER. V gave up 0 bases and J gave up 6 bases, with 14 bases separating them.

This sequence joins TRBV6-5 and TRBJ2-3; tentative D call: TRBD2 (7 bases). The germline V gene has CDR1 MNHEY and CDR2 SVGAGI. The V end was cut by 2 bases, the J end by 4 bases, with 10 bases between. The CDR3 contains 14 residues. CDR3 coding DNA: TGTGCCAGCAGTTACCGGGGGGCCCCAGATACGCAGTATTTT. Translating it yields CASSYRGAPDTQYF.

This clonotype was observed at least ten times. This chain connects TRBV12-5 to TRBJ1-5; the D is unclear. The CDR3 extends over 12 amino acids. The germline V gene encodes CDR1 LGHNT and CDR2 FRNRAP. The V end was cut by 1 base, the J end by 3 bases, with 1 base between. The CDR3 loop reads CASGLDNQPQHF. CDR3 coding DNA: TGTGCTAGTGGTTTGGACAATCAGCCCCAGCATTTT.

This clonotype was recorded a few times. J is TRBJ2-2 and V is TRBV2; D gene ambiguous. With 4 bases removed from V and 1 base from J, the gap between germline ends came to 13 bases. The CDR3 length is 16 residues. Per germline, CDR1 SNHLY and CDR2 FYNNEI. CDR3 coding DNA: TGTGCCAGCAGTGCCCCCCGGGCCTGGAACACCGGGGAGCTGTTTTTT. Translation: CASSAPRAWNTGELFF.

This clonotype has a count of ten or more. The gene calls are TRBV6-2 or TRBV6-3 and TRBJ1-1, with 12 nucleotides matching TRBD1. The CDR3 covers 18 residues. With V trimmed by 2 bases and J by 4 bases, 11 bases remained unmatched. Germline loops: CDR1 MNHEY, CDR2 SVGEGT. CDR3 sequence reads: CASSYELGTGGESTEAFF. In DNA, the CDR3 is TGTGCCAGCAGTTACGAATTGGGGACAGGGGGCGAGAGCACTGAAGCTTTCTTT.

The V gene is TRBV6-5, the J gene TRBJ1-6; 9 bases are shared with TRBD1. The V segment lost 6 bases and the J segment 5 bases; nucleotides outside the gene matches: 8. CDR3 length: 16 residues. CDR1 and CDR2 (germline): MNHEY, SVGAGI. The CDR3 here is CASSRGQGKDNSPLHF. CDR3 bases: TGTGCCAGCAGCCGGGGACAGGGAAAGGATAATTCACCCCTCCACTTT.

This clonotype was recorded at least ten times. The chain is built from TRBV18 and TRBJ1-5; 7 nucleotides align to TRBD1. V gave up 5 bases and J gave up 10 bases; unmatched junction bases: 11. Germline V gene data show CDR1 as KGHSH and CDR2 as LQKENI. This CDR3 spans 14 amino acids. CDR3 loop: CASSRSRDSYPQHF. In DNA, the CDR3 is TGTGCCAGCTCAAGGAGTCGGGACAGTTACCCCCAGCATTTT.

This clonotype has a handful of counts. This sequence joins TRBV28 and TRBJ2-7; TRBD1 agrees at 10 bases. V lost 10 bases, J lost 3 bases, and 12 bases stayed unmatched. The CDR3 consists of 15 residues. Germline-derived CDR1 and CDR2 are MDHEN and SYDVKM. The chain's CDR3 is CATQSRTGGFYEQYF. The CDR3 region has the DNA TGTGCCACCCAATCGCGGACAGGGGGGTTCTACGAGCAGTACTTC.

This clonotype was counted between two and nine times. This chain joins TRBV7-3 and TRBJ2-1, with TRBD2 matching over 11 bases. Germline V gene lookup returns CDR1 SGHTA and CDR2 FQGTGA. The V segment lost 5 bases and the J segment 8 bases; nucleotides outside the gene matches: 8. This CDR3 spans 15 amino acids. The CDR3 DNA follows: TGTGCCAGCAGCCCCGTAGCGGGGGGGCCCTATGAGCAGTTCTTC. This translates into CASSPVAGGPYEQFF. The full variable domain, completed using reference TRBV7-3 and TRBJ2-1, is GAGVSQTPSNKVTEKGKYVELRCDPISGHTALYWYRQSLGQGPEFLIYFQGTGAADDSGLPNDRFFAVRPEGSVSTLKIQRTERGDSAVYLCASSPVAGGPYEQFFGPGTRLTVL.

The sample holds many counts of this clonotype. The rearrangement joins TRBV7-9 to TRBJ2-1, with TRBD2 matching 12 bases. This CDR3 has 17 amino acids. J gave up 2 bases and V 3 bases, and 5 bases lay outside the gene matches. The germline V gene encodes CDR1 SEHNR and CDR2 FQNEAQ (reference sequence). DNA of the CDR3: TGTGCCAGCAGCTTCCCGACTAGCGGGGGAGCCTACAATGAGCAGTTCTTC. Amino acids: CASSFPTSGGAYNEQFF. Based on the CDR3 plus reference TRBV7-9 and TRBJ2-1, the full variable domain is DTGVSQNPRHKITKRGQNVTFRCDPISEHNRLYWYRQTLGQGPEFLTYFQNEAQLEKSRLLSDRFSAERPKGSFSTLEIQRTEQGDSAMYLCASSFPTSGGAYNEQFFGPGTRLTVL.

Many counts were recorded for this clonotype. V is TRBV18 and J is TRBJ1-5; D call uncertain. The V and J ends lost 5 bases and 0 bases respectively, with 11 bases between them. Germline-derived CDR1 and CDR2 are KGHSH and LQKENI. This CDR3 region has 15 residues. CDR3 nucleotides: TGTGCCAGCTCAGCGGCAGCTGGTAGCAATCAGCCCCAGCATTTT. Translation: CASSAAAGSNQPQHF.

A note on this clonotype: This clone may be a read error of a much larger clone one base away. The V gene is TRBV3-1, the J gene TRBJ2-3, with 13 bases lining up with TRBD2. The CDR3 is made up of 17 amino acids. Germline assignment: CDR1 LGHDT and CDR2 YNNKEL (reference sequence). The CDR3 region has the DNA TGTGCCAGCAGCCAAGAAAGGACTAGCGGGGGCACAGATACGCTGTATTTT. It translates to CASSQERTSGGTDTLYF.

This chain connects TRBV6-6 to TRBJ1-5, with D uncertain. CDR1 and CDR2 (germline): MNHNY, SVGAGI (reference sequence). The V and J ends lost 5 bases and 3 bases respectively, with 14 bases between them. This CDR3 region has 15 residues. CDR3 residues: CASSLGTVLNQPQHF. The CDR3, as DNA: TGTGCCAGCAGTCTTGGCACAGTACTCAATCAGCCCCAGCATTTT.

This chain links TRBV18 with TRBJ1-1; D perhaps matches TRBD1 (5 bases). Trimming took 0 bases from V and 9 from J, leaving 14 bases between them. This CDR3 comprises 14 residues. Germline CDR1 reads KGHSH; CDR2 reads LQKENI. CDR3 amino acids: CASSPPGQMTKAFF. CDR3 in DNA: TGTGCCAGCTCACCACCGGGGCAAATGACCAAAGCTTTCTTT.

This clonotype was seen many times. The rearrangement joins TRBV12-3 or TRBV12-4 to TRBJ1-1, with D possibly matching TRBD1 (6 bases). This CDR3 has 15 residues. Between the trimmed V and J ends, which lost 6 bases and 1 base, there was a span of 15 bases. CDR3 protein: CASSRTGRRNTEAFF. The CDR3 bases are TGTGCCAGCAGCCGTACAGGGAGGAGGAACACTGAAGCTTTCTTT.

The chain couples TRBV6-1 to TRBJ1-6, with D possibly being TRBD1 (5 bases). CDR3 length: 15 amino acids. Deletions cut 7 bases from V and 6 bases from J, with 16 bases between. CDR1 is MNHNS, CDR2 SASEGT, per germline. The CDR3 region is CASKTGGSGNSPLHF. DNA for the CDR3: TGTGCCAGCAAAACGGGGGGTTCTGGTAATTCACCCCTCCACTTT.

This clonotype has more than one count but fewer than ten. CDR3 in DNA: TGTGCCAGCAGTTTAACCACGGCCCCCGGGGAGCTGTTTTTT. Protein sequence: CASSLTTAPGELFF. The rearrangement joins TRBV12-3 or TRBV12-4 to TRBJ2-2, with no clear D. The CDR3 is 14 residues long. V lost 2 bases and J lost 6, with 10 bases in between.

At least ten counts were recorded for this clonotype. The CDR3 spells CASSSGDGTFNSPLHF. CDR3 nucleotides: TGTGCCAGCAGCTCCGGCGACGGGACATTCAATTCACCCCTCCACTTT. The V call is TRBV7-9, the J call TRBJ1-6; a weak D match, TRBD1 (6 bases). Trimming removed 4 bases from V and 7 bases from J, with 17 bases in between. CDR1 and CDR2 (germline): SEHNR, FQNEAQ (reference sequence). This CDR3 is built from 16 residues.

This clonotype came up many times. The chain has TRBV7-9 and TRBJ2-1; 10 bases agree with TRBD1. The CDR3 length is 15 residues. Germline V lookup: CDR1 SEHNR, CDR2 FQNEAQ (reference sequence). The ends lost 6 bases at V and 6 bases at J; junction bases unmatched: 8. CDR3 sequence: CASRVGTGVGNEQFF. For the CDR3, the DNA is TGTGCCAGCAGAGTAGGGACAGGGGTCGGCAATGAGCAGTTCTTC.

A few counts support this clonotype. The chain employs TRBV4-3 and TRBJ1-2; 8 nucleotides agree with TRBD1. CDR3 length: 14 amino acids. With V trimmed by 0 bases and J by 8 bases, 5 bases remained unmatched. Germline CDR1 and CDR2: LGHNA and YSLEER. The CDR3 nucleotides are TGCGCCAGCAGCCAAGAGGCAGGGGGCGTCGGCTACACCTTC. Translation: CASSQEAGGVGYTF.

This clonotype was detected only a few times. The rearrangement joins TRBV20-1 to TRBJ2-7, with D possibly called TRBD1 or TRBD2 (6 bases each). Germline-derived CDR1 and CDR2 are DFQATT and SNEGSKA (reference sequence). This CDR3 has 15 amino acids. The ends were cut back, 3 bases at V and 0 bases at J, with 15 bases in the middle. DNA for the CDR3: TGCAGTGCTAGGAGCGGAGGGGGACTCTCCTACGAGCAGTACTTC. Its translation: CSARSGGGLSYEQYF.

This clonotype was found many times. V and J are TRBV5-1 and TRBJ2-6, with 7 bases identical to TRBD1. The length of the CDR3 is 17 residues. V dropped 2 bases and J dropped 0; count of bases not matched to a gene: 5. Germline CDR1 SGHRS, CDR2 YFSETQ. CDR3 sequence (DNA): TGCGCCAGCAGCTTATCGACAGGGTACTCTGGGGCCAACGTCCTGACTTTC. It translates to CASSLSTGYSGANVLTF. Complete variable domain (other parts from reference TRBV5-1 and TRBJ2-6): KAGVTQTPRYLIKTRGQQVTLSCSPISGHRSVSWYQQTPGQGLQFLFEYFSETQRNKGNFPGRFSGRQFSNSRSEMNVSTLELGDSALYLCASSLSTGYSGANVLTFGAGSRLTVL.

A few counts support this clonotype. This chain uses TRBV25-1 with TRBJ1-6, with TRBD1 matching 8 bases. The CDR3 has 18 amino acids. CDR1 and CDR2 from the germline V gene are MGHDK and SYGVNS. V gave up 0 bases and J gave up 4 bases; unmatched junction bases: 8. In nucleotides, the CDR3 is TGTGCCAGCAGTGAATACCCCCCGGACAGGGCTTATAATTCACCCCTCCACTTT. Protein: CASSEYPPDRAYNSPLHF.